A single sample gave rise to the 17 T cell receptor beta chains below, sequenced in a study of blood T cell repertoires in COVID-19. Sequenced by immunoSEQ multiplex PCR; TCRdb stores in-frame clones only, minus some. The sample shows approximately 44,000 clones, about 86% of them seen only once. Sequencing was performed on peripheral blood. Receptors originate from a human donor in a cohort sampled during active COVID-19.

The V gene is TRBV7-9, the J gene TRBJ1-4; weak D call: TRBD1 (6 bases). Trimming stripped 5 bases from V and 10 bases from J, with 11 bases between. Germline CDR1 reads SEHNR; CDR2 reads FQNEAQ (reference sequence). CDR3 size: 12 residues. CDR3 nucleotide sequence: TGTGCCAGCAGCGTCAGGGGTGTAAAACTGTTTTTT. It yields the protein CASSVRGVKLFF.

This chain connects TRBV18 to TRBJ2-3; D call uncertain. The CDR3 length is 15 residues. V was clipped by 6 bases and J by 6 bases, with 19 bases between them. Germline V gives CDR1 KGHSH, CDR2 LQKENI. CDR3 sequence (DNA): TGTGCCAGCTCGCTTACCCCCTATACTACGGATACGCAGTATTTT. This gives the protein CASSLTPYTTDTQYF.

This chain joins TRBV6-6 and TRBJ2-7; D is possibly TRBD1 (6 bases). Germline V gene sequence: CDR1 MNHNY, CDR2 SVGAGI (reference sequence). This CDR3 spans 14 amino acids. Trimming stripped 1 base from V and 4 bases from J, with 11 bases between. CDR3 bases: TGTGCCAGCAGTTACTTTCCAGGGGTGTACGAGCAGTACTTC. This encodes CASSYFPGVYEQYF.

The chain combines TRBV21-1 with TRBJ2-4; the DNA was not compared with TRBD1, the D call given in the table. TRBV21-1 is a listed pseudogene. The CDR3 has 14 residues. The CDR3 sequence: CASSRRTGRVVQYF. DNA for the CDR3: TGTGCCAGCAGCAGACGGACAGGGCGGGTGGTTCAGTACTTC.

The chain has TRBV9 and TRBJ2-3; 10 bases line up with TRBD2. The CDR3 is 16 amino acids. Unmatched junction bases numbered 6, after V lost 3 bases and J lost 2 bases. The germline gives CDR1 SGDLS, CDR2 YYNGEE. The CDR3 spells CASSAGLAELTDTQYF. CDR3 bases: TGTGCCAGCAGCGCCGGACTAGCGGAACTCACAGATACGCAGTATTTT.

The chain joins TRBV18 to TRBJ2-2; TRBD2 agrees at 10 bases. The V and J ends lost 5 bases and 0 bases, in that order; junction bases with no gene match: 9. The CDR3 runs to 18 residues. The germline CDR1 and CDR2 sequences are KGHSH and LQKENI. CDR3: CASSLLAGRNTNTGELFF. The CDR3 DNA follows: TGTGCCAGCTCATTACTAGCGGGGCGAAATACGAACACCGGGGAGCTGTTTTTT.

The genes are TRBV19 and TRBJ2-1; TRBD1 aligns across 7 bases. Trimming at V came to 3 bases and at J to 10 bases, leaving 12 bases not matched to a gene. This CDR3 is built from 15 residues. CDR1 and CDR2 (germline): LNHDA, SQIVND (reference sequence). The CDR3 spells CASSMLTGPTREQFF. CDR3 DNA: TGTGCCAGTAGTATGTTGACAGGGCCAACAAGAGAGCAGTTCTTC.

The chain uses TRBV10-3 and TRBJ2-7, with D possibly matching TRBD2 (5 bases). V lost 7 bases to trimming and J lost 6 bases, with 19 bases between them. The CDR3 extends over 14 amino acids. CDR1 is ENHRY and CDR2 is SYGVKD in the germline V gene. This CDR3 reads CAIKMAGEGVEQYF. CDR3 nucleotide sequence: TGTGCCATCAAAATGGCGGGCGAGGGAGTCGAGCAGTACTTC.

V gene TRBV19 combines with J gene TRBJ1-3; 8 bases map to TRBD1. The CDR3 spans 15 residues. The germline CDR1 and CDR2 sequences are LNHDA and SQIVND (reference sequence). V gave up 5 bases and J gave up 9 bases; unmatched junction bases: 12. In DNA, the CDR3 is TGTGCCAGTAGTCCCGGACAGGGTTCTGTCTCCACCATATATTTT. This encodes CASSPGQGSVSTIYF. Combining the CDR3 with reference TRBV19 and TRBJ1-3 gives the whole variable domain DGGITQSPKYLFRKEGQNVTLSCEQNLNHDAMYWYRQDPGQGLRLIYYSQIVNDFQKGDIAEGYSVSREKKESFPLTVTSAQKNPTAFYLCASSPGQGSVSTIYFGEGSWLTVV.

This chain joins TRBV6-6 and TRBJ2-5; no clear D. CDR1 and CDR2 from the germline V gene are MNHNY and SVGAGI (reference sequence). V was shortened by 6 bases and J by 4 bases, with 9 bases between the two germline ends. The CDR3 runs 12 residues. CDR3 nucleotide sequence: TGTGCCAGCAGCCCCGGGTTAGAGACCCAGTACTTC. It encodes CASSPGLETQYF.

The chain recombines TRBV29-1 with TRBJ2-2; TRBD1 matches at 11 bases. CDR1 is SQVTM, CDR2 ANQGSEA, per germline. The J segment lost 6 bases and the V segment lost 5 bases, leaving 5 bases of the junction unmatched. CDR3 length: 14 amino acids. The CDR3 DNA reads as TGCAGCGTTTCGGACAGGGGGCGTTCCGGGGAGCTGTTTTTT. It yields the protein CSVSDRGRSGELFF.

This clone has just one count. CDR3 loop: CASRLQALSGNTIYF. The CDR3 DNA is TGTGCCAGCAGATTACAGGCTCTCTCTGGAAACACCATATATTTT. The chain combines TRBV6-5 with TRBJ1-3, with D tentatively TRBD1 (5 bases). Trimming left V 6 bases short and J 0 bases short, with 12 bases between. Germline V CDR1 and CDR2: MNHEY, SVGAGI. The CDR3 has 15 residues.

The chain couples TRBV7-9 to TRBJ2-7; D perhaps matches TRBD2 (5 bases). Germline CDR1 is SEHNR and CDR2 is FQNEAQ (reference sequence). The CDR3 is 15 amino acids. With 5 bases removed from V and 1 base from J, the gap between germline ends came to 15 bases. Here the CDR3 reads CASSLRTSASYEQYF. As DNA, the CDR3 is TGTGCCAGCAGCCTGAGGACTTCTGCTTCCTACGAGCAGTACTTC.

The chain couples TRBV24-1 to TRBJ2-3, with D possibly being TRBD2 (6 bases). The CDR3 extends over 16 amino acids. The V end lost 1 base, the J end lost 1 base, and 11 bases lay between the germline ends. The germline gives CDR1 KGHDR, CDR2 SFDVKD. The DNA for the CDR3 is TGTGCCACCAGTGATTTCGGGGGTCTAGGCACAGATACGCAGTATTTT. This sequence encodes CATSDFGGLGTDTQYF.

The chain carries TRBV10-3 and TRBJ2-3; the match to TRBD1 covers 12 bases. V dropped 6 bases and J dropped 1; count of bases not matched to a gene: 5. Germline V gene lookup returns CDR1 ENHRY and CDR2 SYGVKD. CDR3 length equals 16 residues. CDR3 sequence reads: CAIRGQGAGGTDTQYF. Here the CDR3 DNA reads TGTGCCATCAGGGGACAGGGGGCAGGAGGCACAGATACGCAGTATTTT.

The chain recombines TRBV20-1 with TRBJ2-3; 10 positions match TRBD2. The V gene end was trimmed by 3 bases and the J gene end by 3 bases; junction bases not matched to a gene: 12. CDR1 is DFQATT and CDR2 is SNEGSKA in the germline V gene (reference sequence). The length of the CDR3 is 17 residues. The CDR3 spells CSASAPSGGIVTDTQYF. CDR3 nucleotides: TGCAGTGCTAGTGCGCCTAGCGGGGGCATCGTGACAGATACGCAGTATTTT.

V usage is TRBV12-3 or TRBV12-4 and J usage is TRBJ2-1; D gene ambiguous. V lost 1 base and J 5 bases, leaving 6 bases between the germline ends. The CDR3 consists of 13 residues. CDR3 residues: CASSLVQNNEQFF. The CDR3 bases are TGTGCCAGCAGTTTAGTGCAGAACAATGAGCAGTTCTTC.